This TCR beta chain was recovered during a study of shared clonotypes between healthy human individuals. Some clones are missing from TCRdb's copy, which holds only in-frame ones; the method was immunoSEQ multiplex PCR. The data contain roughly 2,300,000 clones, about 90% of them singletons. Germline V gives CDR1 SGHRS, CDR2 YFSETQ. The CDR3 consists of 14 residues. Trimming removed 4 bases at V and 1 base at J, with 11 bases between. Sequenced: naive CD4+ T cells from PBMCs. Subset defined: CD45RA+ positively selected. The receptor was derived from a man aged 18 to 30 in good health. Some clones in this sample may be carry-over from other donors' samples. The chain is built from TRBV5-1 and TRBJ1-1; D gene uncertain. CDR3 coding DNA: TGCGCCAGCAGCCAGATGACGGGGAACACTGAAGCTTTCTTT. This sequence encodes CASSQMTGNTEAFF.